This TCR beta chain was recorded in a study of T cell responses to AZD1222 COVID-19 vaccine. Data came from immunoSEQ multiplex PCR; TCRdb stores just in-frame clones and leaves some out. The sample shows 130,000 or so clones, roughly 90% of them seen only once. Germline V lookup: CDR1 SEHNR, CDR2 FQNEAQ (reference sequence). V trimming: 7 bases; J trimming: 0 bases; junction bases outside the gene matches: 11. The CDR3 sequence is 16 residues long. This sample comprised peripheral blood, obtained 28 days after the second dose of the MenACWY control vaccine. The TCR originated in an adult who received the MenACWY meningococcal vaccine as a control. V gene TRBV7-9 combines with J gene TRBJ1-2; 7 bases fit TRBD1. CDR3 sequence (DNA): TGTGCCAGCACCCCTCGGACGACAGGGTCTAACTATGGCTACACCTTC. This encodes CASTPRTTGSNYGYTF.